This TCR beta chain was obtained from a study of blood T cell repertoires in COVID-19. Study summary: Sources were T cells, B-cell-depleted T cells, or PBMCs; the material itself was cDNA or gDNA.

In the study's own analysis: From reference gene primer amplification, estimates of nucleated cell counts were derived. TCRdb keeps only in-frame clones here, not all; method: immunoSEQ multiplex PCR. V, J and clone size derive from that table, while D and trimming were established from the DNA sequence. The table shows under 250,000 clones, with about 94% occurring only once. Seattle participants joined during active infection and were tracked over time. The CDR3 is made up of 14 amino acids. Germline V gene lookup returns CDR1 KGHSH and CDR2 LQKENI. V dropped 6 bases and J dropped 3 bases, with 12 bases sitting between them.

Sequencing input: peripheral blood. The chain couples TRBV18 to TRBJ1-5; D gene unclear. This clonotype originated in a man aged 55 to 69 with COVID-19, enrolled during active disease. CDR3 region: CASSPMDSNQPQHF. The CDR3 nucleotides are TGTGCCAGCTCCCCTATGGACTCCAATCAGCCCCAGCATTTT.